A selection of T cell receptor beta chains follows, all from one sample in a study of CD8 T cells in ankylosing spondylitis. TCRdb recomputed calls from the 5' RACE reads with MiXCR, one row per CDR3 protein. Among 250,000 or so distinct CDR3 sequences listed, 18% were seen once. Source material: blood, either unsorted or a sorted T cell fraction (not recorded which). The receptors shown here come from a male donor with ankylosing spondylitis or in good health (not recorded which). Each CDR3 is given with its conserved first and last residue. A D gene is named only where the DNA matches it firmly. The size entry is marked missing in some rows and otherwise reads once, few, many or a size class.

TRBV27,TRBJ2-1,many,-,TGTGCCAGCAGTGCCGCCCAGGGTTCGAACAATGAGCAGTTCTTC,CASSAAQGSNNEQFF
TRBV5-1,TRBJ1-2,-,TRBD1,TGCGCCAGCAGCCCGGGACAGGAGAGCGGCTACACCTTC,CASSPGQESGYTF
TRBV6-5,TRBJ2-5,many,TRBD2,TGTGCCAGCAGTTCGGGACTAGCGGGAGAAAGAGGAGAGACCCAGTACTTC,CASSSGLAGERGETQYF
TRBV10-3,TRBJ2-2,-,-,TGTGCCATCAGTGGCGAGGAACCGAACACCGGGGAGCTGTTTTTT,CAISGEEPNTGELFF
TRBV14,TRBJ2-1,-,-,TGTGCCAGCAGCCACAATGAGCAGTTCTTC,CASSHNEQFF
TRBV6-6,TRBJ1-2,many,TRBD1,TGTGCCAGCAAGGGGACAGCGACTGATGGCTACACCTTC,CASKGTATDGYTF
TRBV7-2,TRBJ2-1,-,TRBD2,TGTGCCAGCAGCCACCTAGCGGAGACCTACAATGAGCAGTTCTTC,CASSHLAETYNEQFF
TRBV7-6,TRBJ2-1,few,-,TGTGCCAGCAGCTTTCGGGGAATATCCTACAATGAGCAGTTCTTC,CASSFRGISYNEQFF
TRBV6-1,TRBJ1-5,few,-,TGTGCCAGCAGCCCCGACACGGGACGGCCCCAGCATTTT,CASSPDTGRPQHF
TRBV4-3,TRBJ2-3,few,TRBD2,TGCGCCAGCAGCCAAGATGTAGCGGGAGGACCCGGAGATACGCAGTATTTT,CASSQDVAGGPGDTQYF
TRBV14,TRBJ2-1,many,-,TGTGCCAGCAGCCAGGTATACAATGAGCAGTTCTTC,CASSQVYNEQFF
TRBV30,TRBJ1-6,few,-,TGTGCCTGGAGTGTGTCAGAGAATTCACCCCTCCACTTT,CAWSVSENSPLHF
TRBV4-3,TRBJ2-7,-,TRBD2,TGCGCCAGCAGCCAAGATCGGGGGGGAGGCCACGCCGAGCAGTACTTC,CASSQDRGGGHAEQYF
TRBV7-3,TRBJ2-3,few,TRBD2,TGTGCCAGCAGCCTGGGACTAGGCACAGATACGCAGTATTTT,CASSLGLGTDTQYF
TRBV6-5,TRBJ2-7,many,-,TGTGCCAGCAGTTACTCAGCGATCAGGGTGTACGAGCAGTACTTC,CASSYSAIRVYEQYF
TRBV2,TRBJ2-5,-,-,TGTGCCAGCTTGACACCTCAAGAGACCCAGTACTTC,CASLTPQETQYF
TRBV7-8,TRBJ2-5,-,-,TGTGCCAGCAGACCTAATACCTTAAAAGAGACCCAGTACTTC,CASRPNTLKETQYF
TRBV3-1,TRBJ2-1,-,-,TGTGCCAGCAGCCAAGATCCGACCGGGAGCAGTAATGAGCAGTTCTTC,CASSQDPTGSSNEQFF
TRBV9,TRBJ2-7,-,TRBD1,TGTGCCAGCAGCTTTGGGGACAGGGGACTCTACGAGCAGTACTTC,CASSFGDRGLYEQYF
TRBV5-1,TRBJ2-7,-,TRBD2,TGCGCCAGCAGCTTGGGACTAGCTCCGTCGTACGAGCAGTACTTC,CASSLGLAPSYEQYF
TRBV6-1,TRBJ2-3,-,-,TGTGCCAGCAGTGTCTTGGTGGAGAGCACAGATACGCAGTATTTT,CASSVLVESTDTQYF
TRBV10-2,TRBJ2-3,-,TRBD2,TGCGCCACCCTTAGCGGGAGGGCAGATACGCAGTATTTT,CATLSGRADTQYF
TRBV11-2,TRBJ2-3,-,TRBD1,TGTGCCAGCAGCTTCGACTTGGGACAGGTGGGGGATACGCAGTATTTT,CASSFDLGQVGDTQYF
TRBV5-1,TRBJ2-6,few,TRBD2,TGCGCCAGCAGCTGGGAGGGGTTCTCTGGGGCCAACGTCCTGACTTTC,CASSWEGFSGANVLTF
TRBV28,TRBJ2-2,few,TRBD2,TGTGCCAGCAGCCGGGGACTAGCGGGGCCGAACACCGGGGAGCTGTTTTTT,CASSRGLAGPNTGELFF
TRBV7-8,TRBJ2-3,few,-,TGTGCCAGCAGCTTACTGGGTACGCAGTATTTT,CASSLLGTQYF
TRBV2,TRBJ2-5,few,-,TGTGCCAGCAGTGAATGGGGGGAGAGGATGGAGACCCAGTACTTC,CASSEWGERMETQYF
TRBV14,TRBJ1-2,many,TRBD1,TGTGCCAGCAGCCGTACGGGACAGGGGCCTCCTATGGTTTACGGCTACACCTTC,CASSRTGQGPPMVYGYTF
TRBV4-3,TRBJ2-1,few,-,TGCGCCAGCAGCCAAGAGAGACGGGGCAAGCAGTTCTTC,CASSQERRGKQFF
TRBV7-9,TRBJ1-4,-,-,TGTGCCAGCAGCCCAGAGCCTGCAACTAATGAAAATCTGTTTTTT,CASSPEPATNENLFF
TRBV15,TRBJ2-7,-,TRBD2,TGTGCCACCAGCGGGGGACTAGCGGCTAACTACGAGCAGTACTTC,CATSGGLAANYEQYF
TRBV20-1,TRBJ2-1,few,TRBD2,TGCAGTGCTACTAGCGGGGAATCCTACAATGAGCAGTTCTTC,CSATSGESYNEQFF
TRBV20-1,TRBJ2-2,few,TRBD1,TGCAGTGCTAGATCGACAGGGGACACCGGGGAGCTGTTTTTT,CSARSTGDTGELFF